This TCR beta chain comes out of a study of cytomegalovirus exposure and HLA in healthy donors. Study-level information: There were roughly 110 million unique TCR beta sequences, drawn from about 180 million T cells, in an earlier analysis.

This clone has just a few counts. Its antigen is still unknown. Primers included in the PCR were 60 Vbeta and 13 Jbeta primers. Some clones are missing from TCRdb's copy, which holds only in-frame ones; the method was immunoSEQ multiplex PCR. The table shows about 180,000 clones, with around four fifths occurring only once. Study observations and caveats: The authors reported that TCR beta sequences could predict HLA-A and HLA-B alleles. These predictions were accurate for most subjects in the first cohort. V- and J-gene trimming in TCR beta was tied to a missense DCLRE1C variant by an analysis performed later. It was in a later analysis that TCR association rates were seen to vary by HLA locus, highest for DRB1 and lowest for HLA-C.

The V end was cut by 7 bases, the J end by 1 base, with 8 bases between. This CDR3 has 13 amino acids. CDR1 SNHLY and CDR2 FYNNEI come from the germline V gene. The sequencing input was PBMCs. The rearrangement joins TRBV2 to TRBJ1-5; possibly TRBD1 for D (5 bases). This sequence was found in a man aged 18 to 30 in good health and CMV-seronegative. The CDR3: CASNRGSNQPQHF. The CDR3 DNA sequence: TGTGCCAGCAATCGGGGGAGCAATCAGCCCCAGCATTTT.